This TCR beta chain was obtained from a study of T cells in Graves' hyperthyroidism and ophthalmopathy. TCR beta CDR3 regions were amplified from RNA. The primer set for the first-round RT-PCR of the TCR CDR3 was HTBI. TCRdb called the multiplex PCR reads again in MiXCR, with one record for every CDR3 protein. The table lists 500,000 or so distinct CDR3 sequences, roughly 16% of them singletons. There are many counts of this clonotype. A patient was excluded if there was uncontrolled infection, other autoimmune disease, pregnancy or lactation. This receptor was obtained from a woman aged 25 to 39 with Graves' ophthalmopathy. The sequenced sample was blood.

The CDR3 nucleotides read TGCAGCGTACGAAATACAGGGTATCAAGAGACCCAGTACTTC. Translated, it gives CSVRNTGYQETQYF. This rearrangement joins TRBV29-1 to TRBJ2-5; tentatively, D is TRBD1 (6 bases). CDR1 is SQVTM, CDR2 ANQGSEA, per germline. Deletions cut 6 bases from V and 2 bases from J, with 16 bases between. The CDR3 contains 14 residues.